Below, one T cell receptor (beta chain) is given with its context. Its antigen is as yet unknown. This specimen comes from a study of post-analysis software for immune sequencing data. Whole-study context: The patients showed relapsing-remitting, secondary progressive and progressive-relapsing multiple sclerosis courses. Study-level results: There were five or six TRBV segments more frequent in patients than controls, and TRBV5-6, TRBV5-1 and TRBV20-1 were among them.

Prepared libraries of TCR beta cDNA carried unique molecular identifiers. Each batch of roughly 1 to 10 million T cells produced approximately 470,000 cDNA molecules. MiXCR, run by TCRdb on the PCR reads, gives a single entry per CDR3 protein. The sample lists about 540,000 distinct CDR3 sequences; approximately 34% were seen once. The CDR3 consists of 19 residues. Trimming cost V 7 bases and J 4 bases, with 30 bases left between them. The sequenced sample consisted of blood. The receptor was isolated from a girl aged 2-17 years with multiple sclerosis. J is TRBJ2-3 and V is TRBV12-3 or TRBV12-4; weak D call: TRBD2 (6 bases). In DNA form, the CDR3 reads TGTGCCAGCAACTTAGGGGTAGCGGAAGCGAGGGTAAGAGCAGATACGCAGTATTTT. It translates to CASNLGVAEARVRADTQYF.